Listed here are 15 T cell receptor beta chains from one sample, sequenced in a study of blood T cell repertoires in COVID-19. The table came from immunoSEQ multiplex PCR; TCRdb's copy has only in-frame clones and leaves some out. Of nearly 250,000 clones listed, approximately 84% are singletons. Sequencing was done on a sample of peripheral blood. The receptors shown here come from a woman of 80 years or more with acute or convalescent COVID-19.

This clone was observed a handful of times. The chain links TRBV9 to TRBJ1-2; 7 bases fit TRBD1. V was pared by 3 bases and J by 2 bases, with 7 bases of the junction left unmatched. This CDR3 region has 15 residues. Germline V CDR1 and CDR2: SGDLS, YYNGEE. The CDR3 reads CASSARQGPNYGYTF. Written as DNA, the CDR3 is TGTGCCAGCAGCGCCCGACAGGGTCCCAACTATGGCTACACCTTC. Filled out from reference TRBV9 and TRBJ1-2, the complete variable domain reads DSGVTQTPKHLITATGQRVTLRCSPRSGDLSVYWYQQSLDQGLQFLIQYYNGEERAKGNILERFSAQQFPDLHSELNLSSLELGDSALYFCASSARQGPNYGYTFGSGTRLTVV.

This chain joins TRBV7-9 and TRBJ1-2; 9 bases map to TRBD1. After removal of 5 bases from V and 6 bases from J, the junction contained 10 bases not matched to a gene. This CDR3 has 15 residues. The V gene's germline CDR1 is SEHNR and CDR2 FQNEAQ (reference sequence). In DNA, the CDR3 is TGTGCCAGCAGCGGGACAGGGTCAAAAGTCAATGGCTACACCTTC. This translates into CASSGTGSKVNGYTF.

In DNA, the CDR3 is TGTGCCAGTAGTATAGATCAGGGCTCTGGGGCCAACGTCCTGACTTTC. As protein: CASSIDQGSGANVLTF. The chain couples TRBV19 to TRBJ2-6; the D gene is possibly TRBD1 (5 bases). Germline V gene data show CDR1 as LNHDA and CDR2 as SQIVND (reference sequence). V lost 0 bases and J 0 bases, leaving 6 bases between the germline ends. CDR3 length: 16 residues.

The chain uses TRBV10-3 and TRBJ1-6, with D maybe TRBD1 (5 bases). Germline V CDR1 and CDR2: ENHRY, SYGVKD. The V gene lost 3 bases and the J gene lost 7 bases, with 22 bases spanning the gap. CDR3 size: 18 residues. CDR3 protein: CAISEGLGGAGTNSPLHF. The CDR3 nucleotides are TGTGCCATCAGTGAAGGTTTGGGGGGAGCCGGCACAAATTCACCCCTCCACTTT.

A word on this clone: One end of the junction fails to match germline, which may point to a read error. This rearrangement joins TRBV4-3 to TRBJ2-2; D may be TRBD2 (7 bases). CDR1 and CDR2 from the germline V gene are LGHNA and YSLEER. This CDR3 region has 19 residues. The CDR3 DNA reads TGCGCCACCAGCCAAACGATACCTACAAGGGGGGGGAACACCGGGGAGCTGTTTTTT. Its translation: CATSQTIPTRGGNTGELFF.

This chain joins TRBV7-9 and TRBJ2-1; tentative D call: TRBD2 (6 bases). The CDR3 loop spans 14 amino acids. Germline-derived CDR1 and CDR2 are SEHNR and FQNEAQ (reference sequence). The V and J ends lost 8 bases and 8 bases respectively, with 19 bases between them. The CDR3 region has the DNA TGTGCCAGCCGCACGATGACTAGTTTCGATGAGCAGTTCTTC. Translated: CASRTMTSFDEQFF.

This rearrangement joins TRBV30 to TRBJ2-2, with D possibly being TRBD2 (6 bases). CDR3 size: 14 residues. Trimming removed 3 bases from V and 2 bases from J, with 10 bases in between. The germline V gene encodes CDR1 GTSNPN and CDR2 SVGIG (reference sequence). For the CDR3, the DNA is TGTGCCTGGAGGGTAGCGGCAAACACCGGGGAGCTGTTTTTT. This translates into CAWRVAANTGELFF.

The rearrangement uses TRBV7-8 and TRBJ2-5; D gene unclear. Germline CDR1 is SGHVS and CDR2 is FQNEAQ. This CDR3 region has 11 residues. V lost 5 bases and J 5 bases, leaving 6 bases between the germline ends. The CDR3 loop reads CASSPMETQYF. Here the CDR3 DNA reads TGTGCCAGCAGCCCCATGGAGACCCAGTACTTC.

The chain joins TRBV7-2 to TRBJ1-5; 7 positions agree with TRBD1. The trim removed 4 bases at V and 8 bases at J, leaving 8 bases unmatched. Germline loops: CDR1 SGHTA, CDR2 FQGNSA. The CDR3 length is 14 residues. CDR3: CASSSTGRWEPQHF. CDR3 DNA: TGTGCCAGCAGCTCGACAGGGAGGTGGGAGCCCCAGCATTTT.

The chain employs TRBV3-1 (or the pseudogene TRBV3-2) and TRBJ1-1, with a weak D call TRBD1 (6 bases). The CDR3 has 13 amino acids. The V gene's germline CDR1 is LGHDT and CDR2 YNNKEL (reference sequence). Trimming removed 5 bases at V and 6 bases at J, with 13 bases between. CDR3: CASSEQGLPEAFF. For the CDR3, the DNA is TGTGCCAGCAGCGAACAGGGTTTGCCTGAAGCTTTCTTT.

This clone is a singleton in its sample. The chain couples TRBV18 to TRBJ1-3; 8 bases are shared with TRBD1. V lost 3 bases, J lost 1 base, and 5 bases stayed unmatched. The V gene's germline CDR1 is KGHSH and CDR2 LQKENI. The CDR3 totals 16 residues. CDR3 region: CASSPDRDPSGNTIYF. The CDR3 DNA reads as TGTGCCAGCTCACCGGACAGGGATCCGTCTGGAAACACCATATATTTT.

The V call is TRBV29-1, the J call TRBJ1-6; TRBD1 matches 9 bases. V shed 5 bases, J shed 9 bases, and the junction held 11 bases outside the gene matches. The CDR3 spans 15 residues. From germline, CDR1 is SQVTM and CDR2 ANQGSEA. The CDR3 coding sequence is TGCAGCGTTCTGCTTCCGGGACAGGGTGGTTCACCCCTCCACTTT. Amino acid sequence: CSVLLPGQGGSPLHF.

The chain joins TRBV20-1 to TRBJ1-2; 10 nucleotides line up with TRBD1. Looked up from germline, CDR1 is DFQATT and CDR2 is SNEGSKA (reference sequence). The length of the CDR3 is 14 residues. Germline trimming cut 3 bases from V and 6 bases from J; bases unmatched to any gene: 7. The CDR3 protein is CSASQRQGAHGYTF. The CDR3 nucleotides read TGCAGTGCTAGTCAAAGACAGGGGGCACATGGCTACACCTTC.

About this clone: The same CDR3 also results from other DNA sequences found in this sample. V gene TRBV12-3 or TRBV12-4 combines with J gene TRBJ2-1; a possible D gene is TRBD1 (5 bases). V was pared by 8 bases and J by 7 bases, with 9 bases between. The CDR3 is 11 amino acids. The CDR3 DNA reads as TGTGCCAGCGGAAGGGGAAATGAGCAGTTCTTC. This gives the protein CASGRGNEQFF.

The chain combines TRBV4-2 with TRBJ2-1, with 8 nucleotides matching TRBD2. There are 16 residues in the CDR3. The trim removed 3 bases at V and 7 bases at J, leaving 11 bases unmatched. Germline V gene lookup returns CDR1 LGHNA and CDR2 YNFKEQ. The CDR3 coding sequence is TGTGCCAGCAGCCAGCCCGGGACTAGGGGTTCTAATGAGCAGTTCTTC. Protein: CASSQPGTRGSNEQFF.